This T cell receptor beta chain comes out of a study of cytomegalovirus exposure and HLA in healthy donors. Study-wide findings and caveats: Cytomegalovirus association was assigned to approximately 180 TCR beta chains.

After removal of 3 bases from V and 4 bases from J, the junction contained 3 bases not matched to a gene. Germline CDR1 and CDR2: LNHDA and SQIVND (reference sequence). This CDR3 region has 13 residues. The PCR employed 60 Vbeta primers together with 13 Jbeta primers. Repertoires were generated with immunoSEQ multiplex PCR, while TCRdb's copy carries only in-frame clones and drops some. The sample carries over 75,000 clones, 9.4% recorded once. Regarding this clone: Its antigen remains unidentified.

The source of this sequence is a man aged 50-60 years in good health and CMV-seropositive. This sequence joins TRBV19 and TRBJ2-7; 7 bases are a match to TRBD1. Sequencing input: PBMCs. The chain's CDR3 is CASSIYRGYEQYF. In nucleotides, the CDR3 is TGTGCCAGTAGTATCTACAGGGGTTACGAGCAGTACTTC.